This T cell receptor beta chain is from a study of blood T cell repertoires in COVID-19. Overall study context: PBMCs, B-cell-depleted T cells, or T cells were the source of the cDNA or gDNA that made up the material.

Generated by immunoSEQ multiplex PCR, the TCRdb table keeps only in-frame clones and is missing some. This repertoire shows around 140,000 clones, 75% to 90% found once; its top ten account for about 4.1%. This clone was observed a few times. The CDR3 is 15 residues long. The V gene's germline CDR1 is MNHNS and CDR2 SASEGT. Trimming cost V 1 base and J 3 bases; bases outside gene matches: 6. The TCR sequence derives from a man between 60 and 75 years old with COVID-19, enrolled during active disease. The gene calls are TRBV6-1 and TRBJ2-7; 7 bases agree with TRBD1. The sample taken for sequencing was peripheral blood. The CDR3 spells CASSEVGTELYEQYF. The CDR3 DNA follows: TGTGCCAGCAGTGAAGTAGGGACAGAGCTCTACGAGCAGTACTTC.